This T cell receptor beta chain was profiled in a study of CD8+CD57+ T cells in acquired aplastic anemia (dated by TCRdb to 2017 to 2018). General notes on the study: A mean of approximately 3 ug of DNA, ranging from roughly 0.2 to 27.4 ug, was extracted from sorted CD4+ and CD8+ cells. An average of roughly 9.8 million reads for CD4+ cells and under 13 million reads for CD8+ cells was obtained from healthy donor samples. Broad study findings and their caveats: Twenty-nine CD8+ CDR3 sequences were shared between patients and controls but appeared highly expressed in patients and within their immunodominant clones. No significant difference in CD8+ Simpson's diversity was found between patients and healthy controls (P=0.060).

Cut back by 9 bases and 0 bases, the V and J ends lie 11 bases apart. In the germline V gene, CDR1 corresponds to MNHNS and CDR2 to SASEGT. CDR3 length: 13 amino acids, cysteine to phenylalanine. The entry retains the CDR3 DNA only, 39 bases that are in frame from base 1. Genomic DNA was used as template for profiling of TCR beta VDJ combinations and CDR3 sequences. An Illumina HiSeq 2000 was used for TCR repertoire sequencing. The published analysis was carried out like this. TRBV/TRBJ rearrangement plots, CDR3 size and DJ length profiles, and Simpson's diversity index were used to assess repertoires. The most abundant DNA sequence in the deep sequencing data was taken as the immunodominant clone. CDR3 amino acid sequences were checked for sharing across subjects and were also compared against the VDJdb database and published repertoires. TCRdb trimmed public reads at Q25 via fastp, called clones via MiXCR and kept in-frame beta chains. Each entry is one CDR3 protein sequence, shown with its most common DNA and genes. The V and J calls reflect TCRdb's pipeline rather than the authors' work. In all, the sample holds around 400,000 distinct CDR3 sequences, and around 72% of those were seen once. The ten largest account for approximately 4% of the sample.

In this study, sorted CD4+ and CD8+ T cells from the blood of healthy subjects and of severe aplastic anemia patients had their TCR repertoires deep-sequenced. Ficoll-Paque density gradient centrifugation was used to isolate peripheral blood mononuclear cells. Before DNA extraction, CD4+ and CD8+ T cells were sorted with FACS or magnetic beads. This clonotype was recorded at least ten times. The antigen it binds to is not known. Base qualities are not at hand, and no much larger clone is one base apart. The sequencing sample was made of sorted CD4+, CD8+, or CD8+CD57+ T cells (not recorded which) from PBMCs. This TCR derives from a human donor in good health, serving as a control. Recombination joined TRBV6-1 with TRBJ1-1; the D segment cannot be called with confidence. CDR3 reads: CASVTEMNTEAFF. The DNA reads as follows: TGTGCCAGTGTTACAGAGATGAACACTGAAGCTTTCTTT.